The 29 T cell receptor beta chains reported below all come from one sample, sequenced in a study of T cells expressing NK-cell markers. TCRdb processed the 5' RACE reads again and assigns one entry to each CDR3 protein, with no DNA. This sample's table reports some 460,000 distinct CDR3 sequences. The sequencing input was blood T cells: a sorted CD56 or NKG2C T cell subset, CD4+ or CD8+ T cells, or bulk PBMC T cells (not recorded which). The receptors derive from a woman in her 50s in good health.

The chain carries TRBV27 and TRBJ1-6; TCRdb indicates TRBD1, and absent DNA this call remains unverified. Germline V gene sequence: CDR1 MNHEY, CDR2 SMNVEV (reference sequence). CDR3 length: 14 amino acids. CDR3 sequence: CASSLPGPDSPLHF.

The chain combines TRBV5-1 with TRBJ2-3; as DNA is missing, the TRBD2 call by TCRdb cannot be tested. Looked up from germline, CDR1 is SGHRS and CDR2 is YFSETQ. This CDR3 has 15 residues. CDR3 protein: CASSLLAERADTQYF.

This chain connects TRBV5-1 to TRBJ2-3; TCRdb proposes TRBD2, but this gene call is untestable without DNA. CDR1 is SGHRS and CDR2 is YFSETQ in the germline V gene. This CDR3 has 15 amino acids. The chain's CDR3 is CASSLDGTRSDTQYF. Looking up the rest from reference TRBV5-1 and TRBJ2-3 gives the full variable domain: KAGVTQTPRYLIKTRGQQVTLSCSPISGHRSVSWYQQTPGQGLQFLFEYFSETQRNKGNFPGRFSGRQFSNSRSEMNVSTLELGDSALYLCASSLDGTRSDTQYFGPGTRLTVL.

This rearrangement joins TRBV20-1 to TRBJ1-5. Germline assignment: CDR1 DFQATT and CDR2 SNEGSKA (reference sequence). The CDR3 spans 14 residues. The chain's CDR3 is CSASPDTSNQPQHF.

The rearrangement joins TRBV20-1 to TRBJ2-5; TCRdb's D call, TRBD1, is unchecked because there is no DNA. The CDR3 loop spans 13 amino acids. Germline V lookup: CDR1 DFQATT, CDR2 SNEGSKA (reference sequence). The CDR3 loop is CSACETGLETQYF.

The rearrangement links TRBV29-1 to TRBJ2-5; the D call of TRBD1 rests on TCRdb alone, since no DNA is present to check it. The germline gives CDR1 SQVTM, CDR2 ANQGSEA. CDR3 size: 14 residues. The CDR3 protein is CSVDGRDPQETQYF. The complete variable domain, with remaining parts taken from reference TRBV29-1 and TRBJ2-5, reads SAVISQKPSRDICQRGTSLTIQCQVDSQVTMMFWYRQQPGQSLTLIATANQGSEATYESGFVIDKFPISRPNLTFSTLTVSNMSPEDSSIYLCSVDGRDPQETQYFGPGTRLLVL.

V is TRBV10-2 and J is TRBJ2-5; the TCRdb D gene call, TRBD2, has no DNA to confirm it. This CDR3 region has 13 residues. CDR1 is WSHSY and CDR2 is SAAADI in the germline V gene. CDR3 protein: CASTGLSQETQYF.

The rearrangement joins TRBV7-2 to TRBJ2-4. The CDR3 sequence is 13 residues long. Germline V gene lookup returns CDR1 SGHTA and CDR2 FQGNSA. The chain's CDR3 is CASSLGGNHIQYF.

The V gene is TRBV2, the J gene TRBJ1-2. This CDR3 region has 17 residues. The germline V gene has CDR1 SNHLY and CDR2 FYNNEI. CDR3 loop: CASKPDTQEGINYGYTF.

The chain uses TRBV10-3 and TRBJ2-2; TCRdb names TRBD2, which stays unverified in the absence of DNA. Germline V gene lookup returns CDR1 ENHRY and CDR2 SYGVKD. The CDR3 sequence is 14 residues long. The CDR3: CAISTGLNTGELFF.

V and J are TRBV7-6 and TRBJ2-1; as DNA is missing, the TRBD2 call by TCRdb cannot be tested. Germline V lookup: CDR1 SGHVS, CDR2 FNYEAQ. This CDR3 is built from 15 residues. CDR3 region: CASSPSTSGYNEQFF.

The CDR3 sequence: CASMISGTRAGELFF. The chain links TRBV5-1 to TRBJ2-2; lacking DNA, the TRBD2 call made by TCRdb goes unchecked. The V gene's germline CDR1 is SGHRS and CDR2 YFSETQ. The CDR3 is 15 amino acids. The entire variable domain, with the rest obtained from reference TRBV5-1 and TRBJ2-2, is as follows: KAGVTQTPRYLIKTRGQQVTLSCSPISGHRSVSWYQQTPGQGLQFLFEYFSETQRNKGNFPGRFSGRQFSNSRSEMNVSTLELGDSALYLCASMISGTRAGELFFGEGSRLTVL.

The CDR3 reads CASSLNGLAGGPKDTQYF. The chain employs TRBV6-1 and TRBJ2-3; as DNA is missing, the TRBD2 call by TCRdb cannot be tested. The CDR3 consists of 18 residues. Germline CDR1 is MNHNS and CDR2 is SASEGT.

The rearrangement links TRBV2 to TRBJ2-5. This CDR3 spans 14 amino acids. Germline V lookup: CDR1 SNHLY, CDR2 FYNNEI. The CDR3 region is CASSEISAEETQYF.

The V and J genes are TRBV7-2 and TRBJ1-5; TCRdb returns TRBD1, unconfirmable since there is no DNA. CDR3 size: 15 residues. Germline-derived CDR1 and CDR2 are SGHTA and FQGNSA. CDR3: CASSLQTGGVQPQHF.

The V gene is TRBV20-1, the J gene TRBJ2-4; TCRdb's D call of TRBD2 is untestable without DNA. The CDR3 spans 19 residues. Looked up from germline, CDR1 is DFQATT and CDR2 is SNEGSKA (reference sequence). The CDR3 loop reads CSAPGTSGSAGGSKNIQYF.

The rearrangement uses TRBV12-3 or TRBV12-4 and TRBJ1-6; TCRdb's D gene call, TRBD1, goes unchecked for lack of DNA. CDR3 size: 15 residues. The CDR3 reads CASRDRGGEVSPLHF.

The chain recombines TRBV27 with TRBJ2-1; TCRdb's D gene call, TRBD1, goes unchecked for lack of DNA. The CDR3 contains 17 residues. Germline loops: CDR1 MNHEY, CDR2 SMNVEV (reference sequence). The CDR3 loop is CASRNPGGGVSYNEQFF.

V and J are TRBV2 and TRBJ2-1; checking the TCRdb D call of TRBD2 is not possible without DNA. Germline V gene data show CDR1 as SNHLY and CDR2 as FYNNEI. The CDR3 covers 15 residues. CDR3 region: CASSVGLAGVSEQFF.

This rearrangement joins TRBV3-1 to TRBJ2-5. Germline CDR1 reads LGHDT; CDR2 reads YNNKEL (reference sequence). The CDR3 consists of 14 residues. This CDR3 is CASSQMLFGETQYF.

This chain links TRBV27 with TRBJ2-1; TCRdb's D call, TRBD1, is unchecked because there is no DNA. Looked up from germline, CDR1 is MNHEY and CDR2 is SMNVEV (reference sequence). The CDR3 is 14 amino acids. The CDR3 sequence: CASRGSPRNNEQFF.

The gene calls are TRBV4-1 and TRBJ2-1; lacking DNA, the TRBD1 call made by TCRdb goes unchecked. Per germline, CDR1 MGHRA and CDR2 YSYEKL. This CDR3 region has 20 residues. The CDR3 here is CASSQGSSGGGQGFYNEQFF.

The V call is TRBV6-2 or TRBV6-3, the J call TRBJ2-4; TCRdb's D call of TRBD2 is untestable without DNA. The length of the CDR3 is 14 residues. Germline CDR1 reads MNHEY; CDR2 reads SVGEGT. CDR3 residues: CASSLAGTKNIQYF.

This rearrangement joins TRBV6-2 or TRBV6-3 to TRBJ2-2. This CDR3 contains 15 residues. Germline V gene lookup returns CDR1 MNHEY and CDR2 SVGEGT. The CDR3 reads CASSYHSLSSGELFF.

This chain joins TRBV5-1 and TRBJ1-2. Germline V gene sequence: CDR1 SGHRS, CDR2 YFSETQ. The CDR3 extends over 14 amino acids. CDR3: CASSLSTGNYGYTF.

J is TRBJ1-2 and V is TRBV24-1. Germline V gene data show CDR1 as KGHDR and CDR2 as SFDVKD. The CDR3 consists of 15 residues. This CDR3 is CATSDFATDFYGYTF.

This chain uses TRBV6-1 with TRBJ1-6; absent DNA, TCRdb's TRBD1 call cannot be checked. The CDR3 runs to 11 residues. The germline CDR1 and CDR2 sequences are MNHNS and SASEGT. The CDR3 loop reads CASSSGGPLHF.

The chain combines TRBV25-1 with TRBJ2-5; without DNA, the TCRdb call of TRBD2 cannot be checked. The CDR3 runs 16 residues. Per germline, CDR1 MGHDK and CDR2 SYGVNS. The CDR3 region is CASSSPTSRSGETQYF.

The CDR3 loop is CASVSPRDRGYNEQFF. This rearrangement joins TRBV12-5 to TRBJ2-1; checking the TCRdb D call of TRBD1 is not possible without DNA. The CDR3 covers 16 residues. Germline loops: CDR1 LGHNT, CDR2 FRNRAP.